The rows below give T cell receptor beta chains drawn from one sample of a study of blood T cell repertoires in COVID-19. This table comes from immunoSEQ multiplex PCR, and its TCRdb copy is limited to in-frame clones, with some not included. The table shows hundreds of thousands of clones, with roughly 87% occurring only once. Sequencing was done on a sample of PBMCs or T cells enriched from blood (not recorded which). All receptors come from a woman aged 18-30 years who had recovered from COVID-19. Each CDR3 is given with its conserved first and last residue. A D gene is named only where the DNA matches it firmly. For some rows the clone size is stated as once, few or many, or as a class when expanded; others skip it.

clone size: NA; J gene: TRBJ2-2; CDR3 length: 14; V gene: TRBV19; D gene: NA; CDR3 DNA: TGTGCCAGTAGTATTAGCGCGAACACCGGGGAGCTGTTTTTT; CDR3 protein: CASSISANTGELFF
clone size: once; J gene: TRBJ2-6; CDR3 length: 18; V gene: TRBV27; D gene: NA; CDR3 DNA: TGTGCCAGCAGTTTCTGGTGGCAGTCAATCTCTGGGGCCAACGTCCTGACTTTC; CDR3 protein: CASSFWWQSISGANVLTF
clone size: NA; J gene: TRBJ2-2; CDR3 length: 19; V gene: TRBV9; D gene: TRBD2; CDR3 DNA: TGTGCCAGCAGCGTAGGAGGGACTAGCGCCTACAAGGACACCGGGGAGCTGTTTTTT; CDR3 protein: CASSVGGTSAYKDTGELFF
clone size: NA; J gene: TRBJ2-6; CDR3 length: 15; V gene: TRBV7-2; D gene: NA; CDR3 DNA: TGTGCCAGCAGCTTAGTACTATCTGGGGCCAACGTCCTGACTTTC; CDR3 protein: CASSLVLSGANVLTF
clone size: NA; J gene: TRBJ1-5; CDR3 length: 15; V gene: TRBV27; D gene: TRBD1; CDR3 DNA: TGTGCCAGCAGTCGGGACAGGGGGCTGGATCAGCCCCAGCATTTT; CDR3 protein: CASSRDRGLDQPQHF
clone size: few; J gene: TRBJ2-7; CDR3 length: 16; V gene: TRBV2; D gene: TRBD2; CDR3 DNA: TGTGCCAGCAGAGGCAACCCCTCCGGGACTAGCTACGAGCAGTACTTC; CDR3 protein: CASRGNPSGTSYEQYF
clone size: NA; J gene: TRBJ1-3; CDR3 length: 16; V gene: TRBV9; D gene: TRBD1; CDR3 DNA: TGTGCCAGCAGCGGGCGGGACAGGGGGCGAAGAAACACCATATATTTT; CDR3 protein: CASSGRDRGRRNTIYF
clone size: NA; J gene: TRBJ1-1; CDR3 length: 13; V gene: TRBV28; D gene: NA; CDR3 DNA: TGTGCCAGCAGTTTAGGCAGGGTGCGGGAAGCTTTCTTT; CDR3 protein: CASSLGRVREAFF
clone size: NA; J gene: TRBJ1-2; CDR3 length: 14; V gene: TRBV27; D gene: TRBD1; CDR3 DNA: TGTGCCAGCAGAAATTGGACAGGGGAATATGGCTACACCTTC; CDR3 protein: CASRNWTGEYGYTF
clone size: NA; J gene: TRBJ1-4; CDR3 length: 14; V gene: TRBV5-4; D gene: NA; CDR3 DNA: TGTGCCAGCAGCTTGGGGGGCGCTAATGAAAAACTGTTTTTT; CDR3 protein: CASSLGGANEKLFF
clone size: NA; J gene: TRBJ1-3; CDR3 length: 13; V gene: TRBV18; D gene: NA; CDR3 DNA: TGTGCCAGCTCACCGGGAGGGGAGAACACCATATATTTT; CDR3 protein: CASSPGGENTIYF
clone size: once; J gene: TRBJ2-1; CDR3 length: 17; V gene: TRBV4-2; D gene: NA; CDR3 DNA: TGTGCCAGCAGCCAAGATTCTGCGGGGTTTGAATACAATGAGCAGTTCTTC; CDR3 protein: CASSQDSAGFEYNEQFF
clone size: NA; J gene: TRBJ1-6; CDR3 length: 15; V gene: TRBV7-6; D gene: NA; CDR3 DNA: TGTGCCAGCAGCTTTAGTCCAGGAGGGAATTCACCCCTCCACTTT; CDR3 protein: CASSFSPGGNSPLHF
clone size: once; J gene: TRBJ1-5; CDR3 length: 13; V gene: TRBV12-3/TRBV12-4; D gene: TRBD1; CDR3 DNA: TGTGCCAGCAGACCGACAGGGAATCAGCCCCAGCATTTT; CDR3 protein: CASRPTGNQPQHF
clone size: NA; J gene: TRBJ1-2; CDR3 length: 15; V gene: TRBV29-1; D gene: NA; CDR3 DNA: TGCAGCGTTGCTAGGCAGGGGACGGCCTCCCATGGCTACACCTTC; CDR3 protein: CSVARQGTASHGYTF
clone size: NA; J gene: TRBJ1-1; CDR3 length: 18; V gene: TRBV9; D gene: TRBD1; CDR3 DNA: TGTGCCAGCAGCGTAGAAGAAAGAGGAGGGACAGAGAACACTGAAGCTTTCTTT; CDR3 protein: CASSVEERGGTENTEAFF
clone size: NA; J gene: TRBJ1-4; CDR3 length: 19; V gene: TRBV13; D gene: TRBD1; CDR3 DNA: TGTGCCAGCAGCTTAGGCCTCGGGCAGGGGGCGCGAACTAATGAAAAACTGTTTTTT; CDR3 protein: CASSLGLGQGARTNEKLFF
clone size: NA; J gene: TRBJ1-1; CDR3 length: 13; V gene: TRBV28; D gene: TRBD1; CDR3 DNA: TGTGCCAGCATGGGCTCTACCGGGACAGAGGCTTTCTTT; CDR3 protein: CASMGSTGTEAFF
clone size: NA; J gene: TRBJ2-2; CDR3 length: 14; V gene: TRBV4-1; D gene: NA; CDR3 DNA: TGCGCCAGCAGCCAGGACTTATTCAACGGGGAGCTGTTTTTT; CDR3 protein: CASSQDLFNGELFF
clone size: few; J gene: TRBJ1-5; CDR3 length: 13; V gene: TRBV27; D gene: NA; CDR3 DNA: TGTGCCAGCAGTTCTATGAGGGATCAGCCCCAGCATTTT; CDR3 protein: CASSSMRDQPQHF
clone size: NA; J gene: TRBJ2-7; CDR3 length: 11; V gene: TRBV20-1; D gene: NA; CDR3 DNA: TGCAGTGCTAGATTGGTCGGCGAGCAGTACTTC; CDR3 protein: CSARLVGEQYF
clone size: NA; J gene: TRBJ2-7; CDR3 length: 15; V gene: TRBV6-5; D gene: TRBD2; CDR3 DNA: TGTGCCAGCAGGGGACAGCGGGGGGGCCGGATCGAGCAGTACTTC; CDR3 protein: CASRGQRGGRIEQYF
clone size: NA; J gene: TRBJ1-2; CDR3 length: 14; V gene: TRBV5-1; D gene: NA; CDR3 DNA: TGCGCCAGCAGCCAGGACAGTAAAAACTATGGCTACACCTTC; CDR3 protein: CASSQDSKNYGYTF
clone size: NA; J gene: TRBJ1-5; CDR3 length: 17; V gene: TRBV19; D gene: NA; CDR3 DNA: TGTGCCAGTAGTATAAGCAGGGGAATGGGGCACAATCAGCCCCAGCATTTT; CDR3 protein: CASSISRGMGHNQPQHF
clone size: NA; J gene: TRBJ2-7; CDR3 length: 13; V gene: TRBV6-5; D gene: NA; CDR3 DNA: TGTGCCAGCAGTTACTCGAGTACTTACGAGCAGTACTTC; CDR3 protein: CASSYSSTYEQYF
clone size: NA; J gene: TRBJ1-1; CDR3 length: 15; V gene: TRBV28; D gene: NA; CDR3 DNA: TGTGCCAGCAGGCCCACCGGGGTTAGAAACACTGAAGCTTTCTTT; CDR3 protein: CASRPTGVRNTEAFF
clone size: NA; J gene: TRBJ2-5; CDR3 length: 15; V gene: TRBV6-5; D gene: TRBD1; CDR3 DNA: TGTGCCAGCAGTTATGGGACAGGGAATATCGAGACCCAGTACTTC; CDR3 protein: CASSYGTGNIETQYF
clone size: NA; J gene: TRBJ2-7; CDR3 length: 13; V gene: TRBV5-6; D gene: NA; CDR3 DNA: TGTGCCAGCAGTAAAGTCAGGGGCACAGAGCAGTACTTC; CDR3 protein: CASSKVRGTEQYF
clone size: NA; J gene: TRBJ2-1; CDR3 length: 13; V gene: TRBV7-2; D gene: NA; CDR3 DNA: TGTGCCAGCAGCCCGGGGACCTACAATGAGCAGTTCTTC; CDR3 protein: CASSPGTYNEQFF